This entry lists 21 T cell receptor beta chains sequenced from one sample in a study of blood T cell repertoires in COVID-19. TCRdb's copy holds only in-frame clones and misses some; the assay was immunoSEQ multiplex PCR. The sample records some 140,000 clones, about 89% being singletons. Specimen: peripheral blood. These receptors originate from a man aged 45-60 years with acute or convalescent COVID-19.

This clone was picked up one time. The V and J genes are TRBV29-1 and TRBJ1-2, with D uncertain. V dropped 2 bases and J dropped 6 bases, with 7 bases sitting between them. Germline V CDR1 and CDR2: SQVTM, ANQGSEA. There are 11 residues in the CDR3. The CDR3 sequence is CSVESRDGYTF. DNA of the CDR3: TGCAGCGTTGAAAGCCGGGATGGCTACACCTTC.

This clone showed up just a few times. The chain employs TRBV14 and TRBJ2-7, with D possibly being TRBD1 (6 bases). Per germline, CDR1 SGHDN and CDR2 FVKESK. V lost 5 bases and J 3 bases, leaving 20 bases between the germline ends. This CDR3 region has 16 residues. CDR3: CASSKGYRDIHYEQYF. The CDR3 DNA reads as TGTGCCAGCAGCAAGGGATACCGGGACATCCACTACGAGCAGTACTTC.

This clone has just one count. V usage is TRBV6-2 or TRBV6-3 and J usage is TRBJ2-1; 13 bases agree with TRBD2. This CDR3 has 15 residues. The V gene's germline CDR1 is MNHEY and CDR2 SVGEGT. V trimming: 5 bases; J trimming: 6 bases; junction bases outside the gene matches: 4. CDR3 sequence reads: CASSRLAGGPNEQFF. The CDR3 nucleotides read TGTGCCAGCAGTAGACTAGCGGGGGGACCCAATGAGCAGTTCTTC.

This rearrangement joins TRBV29-1 to TRBJ1-4; the D is unclear. The germline V gene encodes CDR1 SQVTM and CDR2 ANQGSEA. The CDR3 is 14 amino acids. Deletions cut 0 bases from V and 3 bases from J, with 8 bases between. CDR3 nucleotides: TGCAGCGTTGAAGATGGGAGAGCTAATGAAAAACTGTTTTTT. Protein sequence: CSVEDGRANEKLFF. Based on the CDR3 plus reference TRBV29-1 and TRBJ1-4, the full variable domain is SAVISQKPSRDICQRGTSLTIQCQVDSQVTMMFWYRQQPGQSLTLIATANQGSEATYESGFVIDKFPISRPNLTFSTLTVSNMSPEDSSIYLCSVEDGRANEKLFFGSGTQLSVL.

V and J are TRBV11-2 and TRBJ1-2; D uncertain. Trimming shortened V by 1 base and J by 1 base, and 7 bases separated the two germline ends. The CDR3 totals 14 residues. Germline assignment: CDR1 SGHAT and CDR2 FQNNGV. Written as DNA, the CDR3 is TGTGCCAGCAGCTTAGCGCGGGGTAACTATGGCTACACCTTC. This sequence encodes CASSLARGNYGYTF.

The chain joins TRBV28 to TRBJ1-2; 9 bases are a match to TRBD1. Germline CDR1 MDHEN, CDR2 SYDVKM. V was clipped by 5 bases and J by 8 bases; unmatched bases: 9. The CDR3 consists of 14 residues. CDR3 residues: CASSTRTGAGGYTF. The CDR3, as DNA: TGTGCCAGCAGTACTCGGACAGGGGCAGGGGGCTACACCTTC.

The gene calls are TRBV6-2 or TRBV6-3 and TRBJ2-6; TRBD1 agrees at 8 bases. Unmatched junction bases numbered 3, after V lost 6 bases and J lost 2 bases. Germline values: CDR1 MNHEY, CDR2 SVGEGT. CDR3 length equals 15 residues. CDR3 in amino acids: CASSSGGPGANVLTF. CDR3 nucleotides: TGTGCCAGCAGCTCAGGGGGCCCTGGGGCCAACGTCCTGACTTTC.

V usage is TRBV7-8 and J usage is TRBJ1-3, with TRBD1 identical over 9 bases. Unmatched junction bases numbered 4, after V lost 0 bases and J lost 4 bases. The CDR3 has 16 residues. Per the germline V gene, CDR1 is SGHVS and CDR2 is FQNEAQ. CDR3: CASSLAQGARGNTIYF. For the CDR3, the DNA is TGTGCCAGCAGCTTAGCACAGGGGGCGCGAGGAAACACCATATATTTT.

The sample holds one count of this clone. This chain joins TRBV5-1 and TRBJ1-2, with D maybe TRBD1 (5 bases). Germline V CDR1 and CDR2: SGHRS, YFSETQ. The CDR3 covers 17 residues. The V end was cut by 0 bases, the J end by 7 bases, with 22 bases between. The CDR3 spells CASSLGGPVTPGPGYTF. CDR3 in DNA: TGCGCCAGCAGCTTGGGGGGTCCTGTTACACCAGGGCCTGGCTACACCTTC.

The chain joins TRBV7-2 to TRBJ2-1; 7 bases are shared with TRBD2. V was clipped by 4 bases and J by 7 bases; unmatched bases: 13. CDR1 is SGHTA, CDR2 FQGNSA, per germline. The CDR3 length is 16 residues. The CDR3 spells CASSSSWGGRSNEQFF. CDR3 nucleotide sequence: TGTGCCAGCAGCTCTTCTTGGGGCGGGAGATCGAATGAGCAGTTCTTC. The whole variable domain, filled in from reference TRBV7-2 and TRBJ2-1, reads GAGVSQSPSNKVTEKGKDVELRCDPISGHTALYWYRQSLGQGLEFLIYFQGNSAPDKSGLPSDRFSAERTGGSVSTLTIQRTQQEDSAVYLCASSSSWGGRSNEQFFGPGTRLTVL.

The genes are TRBV4-1 and TRBJ2-7; TRBD1 is a possible D gene (6 bases). CDR1 is MGHRA, CDR2 YSYEKL, per germline. This CDR3 is 14 amino acids long. The V end was cut by 5 bases, the J end by 4 bases, with 15 bases between. CDR3 DNA: TGCGCCAGCAGCGCTCAGGGGAAGGGATACGAGCAGTACGTC. Translation gives CASSAQGKGYEQYV.

This clone appeared a single time. V and J are TRBV4-1 and TRBJ2-1; 10 bases fit TRBD1. The J segment lost 1 base and the V segment lost 3 bases, leaving 3 bases of the junction unmatched. This CDR3 has 16 residues. Germline V CDR1 and CDR2: MGHRA, YSYEKL. Here the CDR3 DNA reads TGCGCCAGCAGCCAGAGACAGGGGGCATCCTACAATGAGCAGTTCTTC. Translated: CASSQRQGASYNEQFF.

The V call is TRBV23-1, the J call TRBJ1-2; D is unclear. TRBV23-1 is labeled an ORF, and its function is uncertain. The ends were cut back, 1 base at V and 2 bases at J, with 11 bases in the middle. This CDR3 has 15 amino acids. The chain's CDR3 is CASSQYRTYNYGYTF. Here the CDR3 DNA reads TGCGCCAGCAGTCAATACAGAACCTACAACTATGGCTACACCTTC.

The rearrangement links TRBV28 to TRBJ1-4; D might be TRBD1 (6 bases). This CDR3 is built from 14 residues. The V gene lost 4 bases and the J gene lost 5 bases, with 11 bases spanning the gap. Germline V gene lookup returns CDR1 MDHEN and CDR2 SYDVKM. CDR3 sequence reads: CASSSQGLNEKLFF. CDR3 coding DNA: TGTGCCAGCAGTTCCCAGGGGCTGAATGAAAAACTGTTTTTT.

The chain has TRBV6-6 and TRBJ2-2; possible D gene TRBD1, 6 bases. The V gene's germline CDR1 is MNHNY and CDR2 SVGAGI (reference sequence). CDR3 length equals 15 residues. V shed 7 bases and J shed 0 bases, with 12 bases lying between them. The CDR3 bases are TGTGCCAGCATTCGGACAGACCCGAACACCGGGGAGCTGTTTTTT. Translated, it gives CASIRTDPNTGELFF.

As DNA, the CDR3 is TGTGCCAGCAGTCCAGGTCAGGGCCGTGGCTACACCTTC. This sequence encodes CASSPGQGRGYTF. The V call is TRBV6-2 or TRBV6-3, the J call TRBJ1-2; D is possibly TRBD1 (5 bases). Germline lookup yields CDR1 MNHEY and CDR2 SVGEGT. The germline V and J ends were trimmed by 5 bases and 7 bases, with 14 bases remaining between them. CDR3 size: 13 residues.

This chain links TRBV7-2 with TRBJ2-1, with TRBD2 matching over 7 bases. Germline V gene lookup returns CDR1 SGHTA and CDR2 FQGNSA. This CDR3 is 17 amino acids long. After removal of 1 base from V and 6 bases from J, the junction contained 12 bases not matched to a gene. CDR3 region: CASSLDAVGDYVNEQFF. DNA for the CDR3: TGTGCCAGCAGCTTAGATGCCGTAGGGGACTACGTCAATGAGCAGTTCTTC. Looking up the rest from reference TRBV7-2 and TRBJ2-1 gives the full variable domain: GAGVSQSPSNKVTEKGKDVELRCDPISGHTALYWYRQSLGQGLEFLIYFQGNSAPDKSGLPSDRFSAERTGGSVSTLTIQRTQQEDSAVYLCASSLDAVGDYVNEQFFGPGTRLTVL.

The chain uses TRBV4-2 and TRBJ2-2; the D gene is possibly TRBD2 (5 bases). The V and J ends lost 2 bases and 6 bases respectively, with 13 bases between them. Germline-derived CDR1 and CDR2 are LGHNA and YNFKEQ. This CDR3 contains 15 residues. Written as DNA, the CDR3 is TGTGCCAGCAGCCAAAAAGGACTTAACCCCGGGGAGCTGTTTTTT. As protein: CASSQKGLNPGELFF.

This chain uses TRBV5-1 with TRBJ1-2; 7 nucleotides align to TRBD1. The CDR3 consists of 16 residues. Germline CDR1 is SGHRS and CDR2 is YFSETQ. The trim removed 4 bases at V and 6 bases at J, leaving 15 bases unmatched. The CDR3 loop is CASSPTVGGGVDGYTF. CDR3 DNA: TGCGCCAGCAGCCCCACGGTTGGAGGGGGCGTTGATGGCTACACCTTC.

This chain uses TRBV6-1 with TRBJ2-7; TRBD1 might be the D (6 bases). This CDR3 is built from 14 residues. The germline V gene has CDR1 MNHNS and CDR2 SASEGT. The V gene lost 7 bases and the J gene lost 3 bases, with 16 bases spanning the gap. The CDR3: CASTPRTAGYEQYF. DNA for the CDR3: TGTGCCAGCACCCCGCGGACAGCTGGCTACGAGCAGTACTTC.

The V call is TRBV2, the J call TRBJ1-5; D possibly corresponds to TRBD1 (6 bases). Per the germline V gene, CDR1 is SNHLY and CDR2 is FYNNEI. This CDR3 contains 15 residues. Trimming shortened V by 5 bases and J by 3 bases, and 14 bases separated the two germline ends. Here the CDR3 reads CASSYRERANQPQHF. The CDR3 DNA sequence: TGTGCCAGCAGTTACAGGGAGAGGGCCAATCAGCCCCAGCATTTT.